This T cell receptor beta chain comes out of a study of shared clonotypes between healthy human individuals. Study information: Plates per donor: three CD4 naive, three CD4 memory, two CD8 naive, one CD8 memory. Whole-study findings and limits: Sequencing of the sorted subsets was shown by rarefaction to be incomplete despite large depth. Clonotype sharing among donors was thought likely to change with sequencing depth.

This clone was found a few times. Its antigen is currently unknown. CDR3 length: 19 amino acids. Germline-derived CDR1 and CDR2 are SGHVS and FQNEAQ. The V end was cut by 1 base, the J end by 1 base, with 22 bases between. CD4+ cells underwent separation, giving CD45RA+ naive and CD45RA-negative memory subsets. Assay: immunoSEQ multiplex PCR; the TCRdb copy retains only in-frame clones and omits some. The sample contains 600,000 to 800,000 clones, over 55% of which appear only once. The chain recombines TRBV7-8 with TRBJ1-1, with D maybe TRBD1 (5 bases). Sequencing input: memory CD4+ T cells sorted from blood. Noted subset: CD45RA-negative fraction. The clonotype originates from a woman in her 30s in good health. The CDR3: CASSLEHQGSAGTNTEAFF. The CDR3 DNA is TGTGCCAGCAGCTTAGAACACCAGGGATCGGCTGGCACGAACACTGAAGCTTTCTTT.